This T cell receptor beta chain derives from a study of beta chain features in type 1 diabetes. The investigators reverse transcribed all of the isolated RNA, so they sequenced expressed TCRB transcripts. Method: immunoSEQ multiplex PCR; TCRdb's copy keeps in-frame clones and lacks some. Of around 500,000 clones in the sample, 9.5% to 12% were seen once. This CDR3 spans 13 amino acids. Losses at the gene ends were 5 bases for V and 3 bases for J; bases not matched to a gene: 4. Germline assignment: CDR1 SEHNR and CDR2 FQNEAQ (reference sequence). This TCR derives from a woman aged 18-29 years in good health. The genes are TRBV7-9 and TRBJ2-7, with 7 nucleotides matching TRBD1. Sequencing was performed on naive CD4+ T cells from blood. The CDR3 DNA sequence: TGTGCCAGCAGCGTGGGACAGCTCTACGAGCAGTACTTC. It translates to CASSVGQLYEQYF.